Detailed here is one T cell receptor (beta chain). Reverse transcription of roughly 0.5 to 1 ug RNA was carried out with random hexamers. TCRdb re-called the immunoSEQ multiplex PCR reads with MiXCR, one entry per CDR3 protein. The sample lists around 50,000 distinct CDR3 sequences, nearly 95% occurring once. This record belongs to a study of CD8 T cells in Susac syndrome. Germline CDR1 reads SQVTM; CDR2 reads ANQGSEA. V lost 0 bases and J lost 3, with 12 bases in between. This CDR3 contains 14 residues. The TCR comes from a human donor in good health. The chain has TRBV29-1 and TRBJ2-7; D uncertain. Sample: CD8+ T cells from PBMCs. This chain's CDR3 is CSVEDPDRSYEQYF. CDR3 bases: TGCAGCGTTGAAGATCCGGACCGAAGCTACGAGCAGTACTTC.